Detailed here is one TCR beta chain. Its antigen is not identified. The V gene end was trimmed by 4 bases and the J gene end by 6 bases; junction bases not matched to a gene: 5. Germline lookup yields CDR1 WNHNN and CDR2 SYGVQD (reference sequence). This CDR3 has 14 residues. These data belong to a study of regulatory T cells in long-lasting Graves disease. Time point defined: persistent/refractory GD, antithyroid drugs over 5 years with positive TRAb. After RNA was extracted from PBMCs, the TCR library was made from it. Assembly of TCR beta libraries relied on iRepertoire HTBI primers together with Arm-PCR of CDR3 regions. TCRdb independently ran MiXCR on the multiplex PCR reads; one entry per CDR3 protein. This sample has around 400,000 distinct CDR3 sequences, with roughly a fifth found just once. Study observations and caveats: Persistent cases favored TRBV28, TRBJ1-2 and TRBJ2-5. The study found persistent patients shared more public clonotypes (over 2,500) than new patients (over 900).

The sequencing used peripheral blood mononuclear cells (PBMCs), collected when the disease was refractory, from a patient treated with antithyroid drugs. V gene TRBV10-1 combines with J gene TRBJ2-7; TRBD2 agrees at 11 bases. The source is a female donor with Graves disease. In DNA form, the CDR3 reads TGCGCCAGCAGTGGGGGACTAGCGGCGGCCGAGCAGTACTTC. Translation gives CASSGGLAAAEQYF.